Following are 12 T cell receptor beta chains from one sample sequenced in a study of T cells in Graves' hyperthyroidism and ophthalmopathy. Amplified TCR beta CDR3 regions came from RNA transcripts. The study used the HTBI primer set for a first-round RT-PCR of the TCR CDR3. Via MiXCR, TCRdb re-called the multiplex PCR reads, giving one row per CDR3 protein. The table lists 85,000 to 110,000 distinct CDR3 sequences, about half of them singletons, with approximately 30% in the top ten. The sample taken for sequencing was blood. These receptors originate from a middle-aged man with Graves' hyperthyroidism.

The CDR3 sequence: CASNGQGDTIYF. CDR3 sequence (DNA): TGCGCCAGCAACGGACAGGGAGACACCATATATTTT. This chain connects TRBV10-2 to TRBJ1-3, with TRBD1 identical over 8 bases. Germline CDR1 reads WSHSY; CDR2 reads SAAADI. This CDR3 is 12 amino acids long. Unmatched junction bases numbered 4, after V lost 7 bases and J lost 8 bases.

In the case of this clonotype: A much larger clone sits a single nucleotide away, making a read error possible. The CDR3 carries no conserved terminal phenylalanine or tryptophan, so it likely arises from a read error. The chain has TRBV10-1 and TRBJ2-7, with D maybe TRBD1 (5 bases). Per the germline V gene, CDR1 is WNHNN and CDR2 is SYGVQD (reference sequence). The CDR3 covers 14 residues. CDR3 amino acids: CASTLGQSSYEQYL. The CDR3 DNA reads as TGTGCCAGCACTCTGGGGCAGAGCTCCTACGAGCAGTACCTC.

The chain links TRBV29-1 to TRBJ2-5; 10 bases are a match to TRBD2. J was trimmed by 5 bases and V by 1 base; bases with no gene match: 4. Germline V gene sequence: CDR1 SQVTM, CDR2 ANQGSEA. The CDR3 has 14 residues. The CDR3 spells CSVEVAGGGETQYF. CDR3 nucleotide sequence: TGCAGCGTTGAAGTAGCGGGGGGCGGGGAGACCCAGTACTTC.

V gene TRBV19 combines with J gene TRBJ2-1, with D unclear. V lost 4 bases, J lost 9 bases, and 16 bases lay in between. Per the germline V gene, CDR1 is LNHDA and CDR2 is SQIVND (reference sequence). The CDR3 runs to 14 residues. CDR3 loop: CASSTADLNTEQFF. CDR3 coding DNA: TGTGCCAGTAGTACGGCAGACTTGAACACTGAGCAGTTCTTC.

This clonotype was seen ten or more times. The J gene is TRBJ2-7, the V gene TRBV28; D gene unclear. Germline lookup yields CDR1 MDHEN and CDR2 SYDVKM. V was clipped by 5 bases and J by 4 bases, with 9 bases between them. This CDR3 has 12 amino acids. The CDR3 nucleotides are TGTGCCAGCAGTCGGATGCAGTACGAGCAGTACTTC. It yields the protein CASSRMQYEQYF.

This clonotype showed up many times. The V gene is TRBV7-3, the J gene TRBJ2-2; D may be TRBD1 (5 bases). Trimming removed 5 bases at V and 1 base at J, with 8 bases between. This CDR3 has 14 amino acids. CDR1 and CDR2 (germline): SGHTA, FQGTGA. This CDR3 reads CASSETVNTGELFF. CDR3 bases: TGTGCCAGCAGCGAGACAGTGAACACCGGGGAGCTGTTTTTT.

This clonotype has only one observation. The CDR3: CSVTGDYEQYF. The CDR3 bases are TGCAGTGTAACAGGGGACTACGAGCAGTACTTC. The chain uses TRBV29-1 and TRBJ2-7, with 7 nucleotides matching TRBD1. Germline-derived CDR1 and CDR2 are SQVTM and ANQGSEA. The CDR3 has 11 amino acids.

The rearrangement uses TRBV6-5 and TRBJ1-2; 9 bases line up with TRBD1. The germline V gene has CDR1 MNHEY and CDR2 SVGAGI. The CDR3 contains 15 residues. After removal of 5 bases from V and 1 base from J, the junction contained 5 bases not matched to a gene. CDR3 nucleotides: TGTGCCAGCAGTACCCGGGACAGGGTTAACTATGGCTACACCTTC. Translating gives CASSTRDRVNYGYTF.

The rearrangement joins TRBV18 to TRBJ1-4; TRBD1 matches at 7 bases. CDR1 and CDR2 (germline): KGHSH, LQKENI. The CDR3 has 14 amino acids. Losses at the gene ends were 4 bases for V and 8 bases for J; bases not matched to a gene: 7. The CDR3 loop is CASSLDRVREKLFF. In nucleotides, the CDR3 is TGTGCCAGCTCACTAGACAGGGTCCGGGAAAAACTGTTTTTT.

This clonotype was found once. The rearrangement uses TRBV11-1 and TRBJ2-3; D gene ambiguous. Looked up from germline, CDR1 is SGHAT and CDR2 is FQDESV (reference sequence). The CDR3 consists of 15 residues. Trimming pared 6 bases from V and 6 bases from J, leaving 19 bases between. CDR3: CASSPPVRKWDTQYF. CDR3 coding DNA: TGTGCCAGCAGTCCTCCAGTAAGGAAGTGGGATACGCAGTATTTT.

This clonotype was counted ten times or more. The CDR3 region has the DNA TGTGCCAGCAGCTCAATGGCGGGGCGGGGTTGGGATACGCAGTATTTT. Its protein product is CASSSMAGRGWDTQYF. This chain links TRBV7-6 with TRBJ2-3; perhaps TRBD2 as D (6 bases). The germline CDR1 and CDR2 sequences are SGHVS and FNYEAQ. The CDR3 runs to 16 residues. The ends were cut back, 4 bases at V and 6 bases at J, with 20 bases in the middle.

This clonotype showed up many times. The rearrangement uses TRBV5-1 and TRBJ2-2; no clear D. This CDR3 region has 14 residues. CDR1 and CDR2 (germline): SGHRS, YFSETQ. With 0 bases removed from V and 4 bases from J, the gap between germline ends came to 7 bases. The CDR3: CASSLVASTGELFF. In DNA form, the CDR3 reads TGCGCCAGCAGCTTGGTCGCGAGCACCGGGGAGCTGTTTTTT.